This TCR beta chain is drawn from a study of blood T cell repertoires in COVID-19. Study in general: Material from acute and convalescent COVID-19 was sourced from the United States, Italy and Spain. Nucleic acid was either cDNA or gDNA, and it came from T cells, B-cell-depleted T cells, or PBMCs.

CDR1 and CDR2 (germline): MDHEN, SYDVKM. Losses at the gene ends were 1 base for V and 3 bases for J; bases not matched to a gene: 3. The length of the CDR3 is 15 residues. This clone appeared once. In the original processing: Amplifying reference gene primers gave estimates of nucleated cell counts. The repertoire was sequenced with immunoSEQ multiplex PCR; TCRdb's copy has only in-frame clones and lacks some. V and J calls and clone size are copied from that table; D and trimming were computed from the DNA. Among some 200,000 clones listed, around nine tenths were seen once. V gene TRBV28 combines with J gene TRBJ2-7, with 10 bases aligning to TRBD1. The clonotype comes from a man aged 40-55 years with active or convalescent COVID-19. The sample comprised peripheral blood. CDR3 DNA sequence: TGTGCCAGCAGTTTATCGGGACAGGGGCTCTACGAGCAGTACTTC. Protein: CASSLSGQGLYEQYF.